This T cell receptor beta chain is from a study of cytomegalovirus exposure and HLA in healthy donors. Study-level points and caveats: A few chains linked to CMV were shown in vitro to be specific for CMV antigens. Reports indicated that the classifier achieved high specificity and sensitivity in diagnosing cytomegalovirus status. Researchers counted 164 TCR beta chains as cytomegalovirus-associated.

With respect to this clone: Its specificity is unknown.

Only in-frame clones appear in the TCRdb table, and some are missing; sequencing was by immunoSEQ multiplex PCR. There are about 330,000 clones in the sample; 70% to 90% occur only once, and under 0.85% lies in the top ten. Input material: PBMCs. The sequence was obtained from a woman between 18 and 29 years old in good health and CMV-seronegative.

The CDR3 nucleotides are TGTGCCAGCAGTACCCCCACGGAGGGCAGCAATCAGCCCCAGCATTTT. This translates into CASSTPTEGSNQPQHF. This chain links TRBV28 with TRBJ1-5; D not resolved. Trimming cost V 5 bases and J 1 base, with 15 bases left between them. Per the germline V gene, CDR1 is MDHEN and CDR2 is SYDVKM. CDR3 length equals 16 residues.